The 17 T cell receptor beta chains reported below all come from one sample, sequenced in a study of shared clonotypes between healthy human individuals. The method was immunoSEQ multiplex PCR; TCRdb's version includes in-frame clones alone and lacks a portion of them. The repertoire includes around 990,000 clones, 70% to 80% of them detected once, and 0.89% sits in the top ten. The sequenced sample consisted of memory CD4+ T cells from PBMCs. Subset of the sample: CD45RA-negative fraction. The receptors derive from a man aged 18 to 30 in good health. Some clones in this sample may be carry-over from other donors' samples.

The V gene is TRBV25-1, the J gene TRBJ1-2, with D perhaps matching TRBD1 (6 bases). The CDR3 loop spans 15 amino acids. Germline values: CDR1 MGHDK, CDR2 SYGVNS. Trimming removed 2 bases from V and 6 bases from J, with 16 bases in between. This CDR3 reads CASSERGQPGDGYTF. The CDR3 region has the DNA TGTGCCAGCAGTGAAAGAGGACAGCCGGGGGATGGCTACACCTTC.

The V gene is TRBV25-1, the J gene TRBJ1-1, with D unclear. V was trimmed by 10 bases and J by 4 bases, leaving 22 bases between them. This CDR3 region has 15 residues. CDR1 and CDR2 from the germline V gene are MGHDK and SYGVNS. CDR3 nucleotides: TGTGCCAAGACCCTTCGGTCTGGGCGTACCACTGAAGCTTTCTTT. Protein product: CAKTLRSGRTTEAFF.

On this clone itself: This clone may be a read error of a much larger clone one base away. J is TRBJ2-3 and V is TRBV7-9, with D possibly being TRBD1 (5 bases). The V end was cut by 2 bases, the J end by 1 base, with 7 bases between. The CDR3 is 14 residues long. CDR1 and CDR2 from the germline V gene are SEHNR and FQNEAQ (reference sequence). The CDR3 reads CASSLLGGTDTQYF. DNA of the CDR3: TGTGCCAGCAGCTTACTAGGGGGCACAGATACGCAGTATTTT.

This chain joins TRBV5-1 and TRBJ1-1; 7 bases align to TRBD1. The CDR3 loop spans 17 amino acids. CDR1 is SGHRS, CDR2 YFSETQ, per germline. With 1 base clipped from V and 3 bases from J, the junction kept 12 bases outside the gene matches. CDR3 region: CASSLLPGGTVYTEAFF. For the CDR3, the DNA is TGCGCCAGCAGCTTGTTACCAGGGGGGACAGTCTACACTGAAGCTTTCTTT. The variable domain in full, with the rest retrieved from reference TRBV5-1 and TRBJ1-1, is KAGVTQTPRYLIKTRGQQVTLSCSPISGHRSVSWYQQTPGQGLQFLFEYFSETQRNKGNFPGRFSGRQFSNSRSEMNVSTLELGDSALYLCASSLLPGGTVYTEAFFGQGTRLTVV.

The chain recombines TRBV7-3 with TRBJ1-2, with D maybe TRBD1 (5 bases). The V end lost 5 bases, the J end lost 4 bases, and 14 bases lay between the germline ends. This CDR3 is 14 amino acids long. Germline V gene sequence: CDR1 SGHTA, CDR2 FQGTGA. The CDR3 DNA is TGTGCCAGCAGCCTAGGGACGGAGGGCTATGGCTACACCTTC. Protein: CASSLGTEGYGYTF.

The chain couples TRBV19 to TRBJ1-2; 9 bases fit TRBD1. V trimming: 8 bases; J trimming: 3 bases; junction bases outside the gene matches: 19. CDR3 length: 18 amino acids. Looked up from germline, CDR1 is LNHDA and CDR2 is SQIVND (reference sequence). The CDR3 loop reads CASEGVARRGQGDYGYTF. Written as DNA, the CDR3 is TGTGCCAGTGAAGGGGTGGCCCGGAGGGGACAGGGAGACTATGGCTACACCTTC.

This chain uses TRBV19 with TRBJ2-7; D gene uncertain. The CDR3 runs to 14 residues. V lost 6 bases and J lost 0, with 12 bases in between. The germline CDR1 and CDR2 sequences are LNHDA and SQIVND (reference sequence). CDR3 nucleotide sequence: TGTGCCAGTAGCAACACGATTAGCTCCTACGAGCAGTACTTC. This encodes CASSNTISSYEQYF.

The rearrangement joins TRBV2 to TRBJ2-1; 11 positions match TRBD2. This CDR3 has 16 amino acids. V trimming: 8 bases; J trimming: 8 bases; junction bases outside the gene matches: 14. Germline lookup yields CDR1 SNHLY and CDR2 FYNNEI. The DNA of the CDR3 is TGTGCCAGCGGGCCCTCTCTAGCGGGAGGTGGGTATGAGCAGTTCTTC. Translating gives CASGPSLAGGGYEQFF.

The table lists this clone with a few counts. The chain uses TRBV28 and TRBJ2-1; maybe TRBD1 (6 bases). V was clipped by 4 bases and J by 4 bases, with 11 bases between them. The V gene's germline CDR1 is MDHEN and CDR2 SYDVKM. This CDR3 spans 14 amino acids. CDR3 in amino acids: CASSYRDMYNEQFF. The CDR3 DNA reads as TGTGCCAGCAGTTACAGGGACATGTACAATGAGCAGTTCTTC.

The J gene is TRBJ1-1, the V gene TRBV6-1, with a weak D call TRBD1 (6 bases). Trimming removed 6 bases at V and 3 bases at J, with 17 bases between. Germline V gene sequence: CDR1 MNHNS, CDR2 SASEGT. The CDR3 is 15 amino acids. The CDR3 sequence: CASSLGGAGDTEAFF. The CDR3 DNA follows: TGTGCCAGCAGCTTGGGGGGGGCTGGGGACACTGAAGCTTTCTTT.

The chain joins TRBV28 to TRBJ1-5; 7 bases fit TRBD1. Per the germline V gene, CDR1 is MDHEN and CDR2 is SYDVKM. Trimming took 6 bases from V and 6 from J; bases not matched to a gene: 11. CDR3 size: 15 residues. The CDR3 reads CASSSDRVLGQPQHF. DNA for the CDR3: TGTGCCAGCAGCTCCGACAGGGTACTCGGTCAGCCCCAGCATTTT. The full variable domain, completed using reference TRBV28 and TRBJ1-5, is DVKVTQSSRYLVKRTGEKVFLECVQDMDHENMFWYRQDPGLGLRLIYFSYDVKMKEKGDIPEGYSVSREKKERFSLILESASTNQTSMYLCASSSDRVLGQPQHFGDGTRLSIL.

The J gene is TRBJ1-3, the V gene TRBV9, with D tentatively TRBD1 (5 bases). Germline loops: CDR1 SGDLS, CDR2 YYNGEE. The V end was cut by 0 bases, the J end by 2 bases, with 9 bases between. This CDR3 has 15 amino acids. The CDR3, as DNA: TGTGCCAGCAGCGTAGGACAGACAACTGGAAACACCATATATTTT. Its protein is CASSVGQTTGNTIYF.

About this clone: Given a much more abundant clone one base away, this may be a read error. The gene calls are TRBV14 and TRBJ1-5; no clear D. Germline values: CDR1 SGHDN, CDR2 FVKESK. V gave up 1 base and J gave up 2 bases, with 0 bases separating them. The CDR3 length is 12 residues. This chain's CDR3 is CASSQGNQPQHF. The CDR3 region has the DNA TGTGCCAGCAGCCAAGGCAATCAGCCCCAGCATTTT.

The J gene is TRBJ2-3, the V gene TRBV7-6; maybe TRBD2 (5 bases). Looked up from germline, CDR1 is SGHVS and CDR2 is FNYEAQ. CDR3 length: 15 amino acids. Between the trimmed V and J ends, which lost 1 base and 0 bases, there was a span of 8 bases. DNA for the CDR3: TGTGCCAGCAGCTTAGGGGGAGCTAGCACAGATACGCAGTATTTT. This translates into CASSLGGASTDTQYF.

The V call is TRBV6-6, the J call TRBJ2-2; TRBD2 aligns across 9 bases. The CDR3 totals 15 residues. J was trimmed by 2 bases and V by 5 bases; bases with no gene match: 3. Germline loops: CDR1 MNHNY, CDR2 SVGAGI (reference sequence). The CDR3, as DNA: TGTGCCAGCAGTGGACTAGCGCTAAACACCGGGGAGCTGTTTTTT. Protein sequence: CASSGLALNTGELFF.

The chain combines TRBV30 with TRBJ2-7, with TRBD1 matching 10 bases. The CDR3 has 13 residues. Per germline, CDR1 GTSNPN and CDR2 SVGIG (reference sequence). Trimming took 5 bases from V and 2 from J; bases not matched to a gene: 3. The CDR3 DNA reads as TGTGCCTGGGGGGGGACAGGGGCCTACGAGCAGTACTTC. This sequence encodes CAWGGTGAYEQYF.

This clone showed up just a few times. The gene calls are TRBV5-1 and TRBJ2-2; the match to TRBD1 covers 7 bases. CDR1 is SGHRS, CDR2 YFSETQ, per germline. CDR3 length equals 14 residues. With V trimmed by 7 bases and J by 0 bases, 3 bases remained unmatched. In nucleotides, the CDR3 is TGCGCCAGCGGGACAGAAACGAACACCGGGGAGCTGTTTTTT. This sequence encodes CASGTETNTGELFF.